This T cell receptor (beta chain) comes out of a study of cytomegalovirus exposure and HLA in healthy donors. General study results and limits: It was assumed in the presence/absence analyses that sequencing depth was roughly uniform across donors.

The CDR3 contains 12 residues. The V and J ends lost 8 bases and 7 bases, in that order; junction bases with no gene match: 2. Germline V gives CDR1 MGHDK, CDR2 SYGVNS. Of note for this clone: Its specificity is not known.

This PCR relied on a set of 60 Vbeta primers and 13 Jbeta primers. Libraries were prepared by immunoSEQ multiplex PCR; TCRdb keeps only in-frame clonotypes and omits some of them. The sample consists of over 150,000 clones, roughly four fifths of them appearing once. J is TRBJ2-7 and V is TRBV25-1; 13 nucleotides agree with TRBD2. Sequencing was done on a sample of PBMCs. This receptor was taken from a woman aged 50 to 60 in good health and CMV-seropositive. Here the CDR3 reads CASEGLAGEQYF. As DNA, the CDR3 is TGTGCCAGCGAGGGACTAGCGGGAGAGCAGTACTTC.